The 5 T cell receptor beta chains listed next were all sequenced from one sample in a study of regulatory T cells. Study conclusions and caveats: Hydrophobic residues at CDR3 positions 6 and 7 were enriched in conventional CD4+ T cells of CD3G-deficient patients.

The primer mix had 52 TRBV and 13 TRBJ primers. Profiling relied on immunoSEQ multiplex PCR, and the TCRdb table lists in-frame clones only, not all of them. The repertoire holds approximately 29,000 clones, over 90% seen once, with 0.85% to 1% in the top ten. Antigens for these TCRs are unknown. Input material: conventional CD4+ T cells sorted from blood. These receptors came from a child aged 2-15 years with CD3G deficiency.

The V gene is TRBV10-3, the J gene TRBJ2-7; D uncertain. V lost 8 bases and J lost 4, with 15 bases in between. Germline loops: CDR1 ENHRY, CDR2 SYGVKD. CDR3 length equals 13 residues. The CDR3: CAIASQLGYEQYF. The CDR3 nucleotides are TGTGCCATCGCCTCCCAGTTGGGGTACGAGCAGTACTTC.

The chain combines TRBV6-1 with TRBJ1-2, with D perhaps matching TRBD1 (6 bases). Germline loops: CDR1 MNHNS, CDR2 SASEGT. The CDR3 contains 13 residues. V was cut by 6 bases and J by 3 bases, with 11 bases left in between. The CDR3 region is CASSHRVDYGYTF. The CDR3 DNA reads TGTGCCAGCAGCCACAGGGTAGACTATGGCTACACCTTC.

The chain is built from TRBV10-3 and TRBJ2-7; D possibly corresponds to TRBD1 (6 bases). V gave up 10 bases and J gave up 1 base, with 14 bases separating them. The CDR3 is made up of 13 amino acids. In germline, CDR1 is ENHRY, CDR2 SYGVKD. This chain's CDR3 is CATSQGRSYEQYF. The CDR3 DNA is TGTGCCACTTCACAGGGTCGATCCTACGAGCAGTACTTC.

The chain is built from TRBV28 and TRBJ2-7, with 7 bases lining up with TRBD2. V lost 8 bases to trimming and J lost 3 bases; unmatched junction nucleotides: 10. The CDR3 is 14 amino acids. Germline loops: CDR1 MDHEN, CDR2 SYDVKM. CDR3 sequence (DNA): TGTGCCAGCGGAAGTACTAGCGCTTACTACGAGCAGTACTTC. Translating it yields CASGSTSAYYEQYF.

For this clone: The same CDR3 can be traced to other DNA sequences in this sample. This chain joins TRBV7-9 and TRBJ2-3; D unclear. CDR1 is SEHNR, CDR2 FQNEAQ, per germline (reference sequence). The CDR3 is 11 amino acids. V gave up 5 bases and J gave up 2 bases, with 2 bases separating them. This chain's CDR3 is CASSLTDTQYF. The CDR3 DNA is TGTGCCAGCAGCCTCACAGATACGCAGTATTTT. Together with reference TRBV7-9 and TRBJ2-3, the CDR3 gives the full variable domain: DTGVSQNPRHKITKRGQNVTFRCDPISEHNRLYWYRQTLGQGPEFLTYFQNEAQLEKSRLLSDRFSAERPKGSFSTLEIQRTEQGDSAMYLCASSLTDTQYFGPGTRLTVL.